The clone carrying this T cell receptor (beta chain) was recorded many times. Its antigen is unknown. This specimen comes from a study of CD8 T cells in ankylosing spondylitis. Study results and limitations: Several of the motif variants were reported before in synovial fluid and blood from reactive arthritis. Fewer than ten highly homologous variants made up a TCR beta motif, and this motif appeared characteristic of ankylosing spondylitis blood. From matched ankylosing spondylitis synovial fluid, disease-linked clones were reportedly recovered at significantly enriched levels.

Library preparation for TCR beta used quantitative 5'-RACE with molecular barcodes. TCRdb fed the 5' RACE reads into MiXCR, producing one record per CDR3 protein. The sample has 150,000 to 200,000 distinct CDR3 sequences; approximately 10% are singletons. The CDR3 runs to 11 residues. Losses at the gene ends were 9 bases for V and 10 bases for J; bases not matched to a gene: 4. Looked up from germline, CDR1 is MNHNS and CDR2 is SASEGT. Input material: blood, either unsorted or a sorted T cell fraction (not recorded which). The receptor was derived from a male donor with ankylosing spondylitis or in good health (not recorded which). The genes are TRBV6-1 and TRBJ1-2, with 11 nucleotides matching TRBD1. The CDR3 DNA reads as TGTGCCAGTGGACAGGGGGCGGACTACACCTTC. This gives the protein CASGQGADYTF.